This TCR beta chain came from a study of radiation and T cells in renal cell carcinoma. Study overall: Nephrectomy followed 15 Gy stereotactic body radiation by 4 weeks.

Noted time point: blood 2 weeks post-SBRT. Described treatment: 15 Gy SBRT to primary tumor, nephrectomy 4 weeks later. The patient's renal cell carcinoma had clear cell pathology. This clone occurred once. The antigen remains undetermined. Study results and limitations: Pretreatment tumor biopsies were lacking, so baseline clonotypes are unknown. From baseline, blood top tumor clonotypes peaked at 2 weeks post-radiation.

V was trimmed by 4 bases and J by 5 bases, leaving 20 bases between them. There are 16 residues in the CDR3. Germline CDR1 reads LNHDA; CDR2 reads SQIVND (reference sequence). This table comes from immunoSEQ multiplex PCR, and its TCRdb copy is limited to in-frame clones, with some not included. Found here are some 58,000 clones, roughly four fifths of them singletons; the top ten hold approximately 7%. The TCR comes from a man in his sixties with renal cell carcinoma. The starting material was blood, obtained from a patient whose treatment included radiotherapy and nephrectomy. The chain uses TRBV19 and TRBJ2-5, with TRBD2 as a possible D gene (5 bases). CDR3 sequence (DNA): TGTGCCAGTAGTACCTTGGCCCTAAGCGGAGTTGAGACCCAGTACTTC. Translating it yields CASSTLALSGVETQYF. Based on the CDR3 plus reference TRBV19 and TRBJ2-5, the full variable domain is DGGITQSPKYLFRKEGQNVTLSCEQNLNHDAMYWYRQDPGQGLRLIYYSQIVNDFQKGDIAEGYSVSREKKESFPLTVTSAQKNPTAFYLCASSTLALSGVETQYFGPGTRLLVL.